This is a list of T cell receptor beta chains from one sample in a study of shared clonotypes between healthy human individuals. TCRdb's copy holds only in-frame clones and misses some; the assay was immunoSEQ multiplex PCR. The table records 2 million to 2.5 million clones, around 90% of them present only once. The sequenced material came from naive CD4+ T cells from PBMCs. The receptors shown here come from a man younger than 35 in good health. Some clones in this sample may be carry-over from other donors' samples. Both conserved end residues are part of each CDR3. A D gene is named only where the DNA matches it firmly. Part of the rows lack a size; the others show once, few, many or a class for expanded clones.

j_call,clone_size,d_call,v_call,cdr3_nt,cdr3_aa
TRBJ1-2,.,TRBD1,TRBV6-5,TGTGCCAGCAGTTACTTGACAGGGGGCGACTACACCTTC,CASSYLTGGDYTF
TRBJ2-7,.,TRBD1,TRBV7-2,TGTGCCAGCAGCCCCCCCTCAGCAGGGGGAGTGAACGAGCAGTACTTC,CASSPPSAGGVNEQYF
TRBJ2-1,once,TRBD2,TRBV15,TGTGCCACCAGCAGAGATAGGGCCGGACTAGCGAATGAGCAGTTCTTC,CATSRDRAGLANEQFF
TRBJ2-6,once,.,TRBV7-3,TGTGCCAGCAGCTTCCCAGACTCTGGGGCCAACGTCCTGACTTTC,CASSFPDSGANVLTF
TRBJ2-5,.,TRBD2,TRBV19,TGTGCCAGTAGTATCTCATATGGGACTAGCCAAAAAGAGACCCAGTACTTC,CASSISYGTSQKETQYF
TRBJ2-2,few,TRBD2,TRBV30,TGTGCCTGGACCCCGGGGACTAGCGTGGGCGGGGAGCTGTTTTTT,CAWTPGTSVGGELFF
TRBJ2-6,.,.,TRBV30,TGTGCCTGGACCGGAGGGATTGCTGGGGCCAACGTCCTGACTTTC,CAWTGGIAGANVLTF
TRBJ1-2,.,.,TRBV5-1,TGCGCCAGCAGCTTGGACATCAGGGGAAACGGCTACACCTTC,CASSLDIRGNGYTF
TRBJ1-2,.,.,TRBV6-1,TGTGCCAGCAAGAATCAGGGGTGGGGTGGCTACACCTTC,CASKNQGWGGYTF
TRBJ1-1,.,.,TRBV28,TGTGCCAGCAGTTTACGCTCCGGGTGGAACACTGAAGCTTTCTTT,CASSLRSGWNTEAFF
TRBJ1-5,.,TRBD1,TRBV6-5,TGTGCCAGCAAGGCCCCAGGGGGCGGGAATCAGCCCCAGCATTTT,CASKAPGGGNQPQHF
TRBJ2-5,.,TRBD2,TRBV7-2,TGTGCCAGCAGCCTCGGACTAGCGGGAGCCCAAGAGACCCAGTACTTC,CASSLGLAGAQETQYF
TRBJ1-5,.,TRBD1,TRBV28,TGTGCCAGCAGGAGAGAAGACAGGGGCAATCAGCCCCAGCATTTT,CASRREDRGNQPQHF
TRBJ1-2,few,.,TRBV19,TGTGCCAGTACCGATCTCTCCACACATGGCTACACCTTC,CASTDLSTHGYTF
TRBJ1-1,few,.,TRBV5-1,TGCGCCAGCCGTCGCAGGGAAATGAACACTGAAGCTTTCTTT,CASRRREMNTEAFF
TRBJ2-7,.,TRBD1,TRBV6-6,TGTGCCAGCAGCCGGGGACAGGGCCTATCCTCCTACGAGCAGTACTTC,CASSRGQGLSSYEQYF
TRBJ2-4,.,.,TRBV5-4,TGTGCCAGCAGCCCCGGGGCCTTAAAAAACATTCAGTACTTC,CASSPGALKNIQYF
TRBJ1-1,.,TRBD1,TRBV6-5,TGTGCCAGCAGTTATTCAGGGGGCCTGGCTTTCTTT,CASSYSGGLAFF
TRBJ2-7,.,TRBD1,TRBV10-2,TGCGCCAGCAGTGAGTCAGAGGGGGCGCCGGGCGAGCAGTACTTC,CASSESEGAPGEQYF
TRBJ1-1,.,.,TRBV5-8,TGTGCCAGCAGCTTGTTTGGTATAGGTGTAGGGTACACTGAAGCTTTCTTT,CASSLFGIGVGYTEAFF
TRBJ2-1,.,TRBD1,TRBV9,TGTGCCAGCAGCCCTCGGGACAGATTCTCCTACAATGAGCAGTTCTTC,CASSPRDRFSYNEQFF
TRBJ1-2,.,.,TRBV28,TGTGCCAGCAGTTTATCGCCCCGGGGCCACACCTTC,CASSLSPRGHTF
TRBJ1-1,few,.,TRBV2,TGTGCCAGCAGTGTGGCAGGGTGGAACACTGAAGCTTTCTTT,CASSVAGWNTEAFF
TRBJ2-3,.,TRBD2,TRBV5-5,TGTGCCAGCAGCCCCGGGACTAGCGGGGTATGGGATACGCAGTATTTT,CASSPGTSGVWDTQYF
TRBJ2-1,.,TRBD2,TRBV28,TGTGCCACCTCTGGGGGGGTGGATGAGCAGTTCTTC,CATSGGVDEQFF
TRBJ2-2,once,TRBD2,TRBV2,TGTGCCAGCACGCTAGCGGGGACCGGGGAGCTGTTTTTT,CASTLAGTGELFF
TRBJ2-1,.,.,TRBV29-1,TGCAGCGTTGACGACAGGTACAATGAGCAGTTCTTC,CSVDDRYNEQFF
TRBJ2-1,.,TRBD1,TRBV5-1,TGCGCCAGCAGCCTGAGACGACAGGGAAATGAGCAGTTCTTC,CASSLRRQGNEQFF
TRBJ2-5,.,TRBD1,TRBV5-1,TGCGCCAGCAGCACGGACCCCGGGACAGGGCGGGAGACCCAGTACTTC,CASSTDPGTGRETQYF
TRBJ2-3,.,TRBD2,TRBV19,TGTGCCAGTAGTACCCTAGCGGGACCCACAGATACGCAGTATTTT,CASSTLAGPTDTQYF
TRBJ1-3,.,.,TRBV2,TGTGCCAGCAGTGAAGGTTCGGGGTTCGGAAACACCATATATTTT,CASSEGSGFGNTIYF
TRBJ1-1,.,.,TRBV2,TGTGCCAGCAGGGGGGTGATCACTGAAGCTTTCTTT,CASRGVITEAFF
TRBJ2-1,.,TRBD1,TRBV7-3,TGTGCCAGCAGCCTCCAGGGACAGGGAGAGGGTGAGCAGTTCTTC,CASSLQGQGEGEQFF
TRBJ2-7,.,TRBD1,TRBV19,TGTGCCAGTAGCCAGGGGGACGCCTCCTACGAGCAGTACTTC,CASSQGDASYEQYF
TRBJ1-2,.,TRBD1,TRBV18,TGTGCCAGCTCACCGCAGCCGACAGGGGAACTTAACTATGGCTACACCTTC,CASSPQPTGELNYGYTF
TRBJ2-7,.,TRBD1,TRBV7-8,TGTGCCAGCAGCTTCCCTGGACAGGGAATCTGGGAGCAGTACTTC,CASSFPGQGIWEQYF
TRBJ2-6,.,.,TRBV6-1,TGTGCCAGCAGTGTTCGGCGCTATGCACAAAGTCGGGCCAACGTCCTGACTTTC,CASSVRRYAQSRANVLTF
TRBJ2-5,.,.,TRBV9,TGTGCCAGCAGCCCAGGGACCACTACCTTACGCGGAGAGACCCAGTACTTC,CASSPGTTTLRGETQYF
TRBJ1-5,.,.,TRBV7-2,TGTGCCAGCAGCCTCAATGCTGCGTTAAGATATAGCAATCAGCCCCAGCATTTT,CASSLNAALRYSNQPQHF
TRBJ1-3,.,.,TRBV19,TGTGCCAGTAGTATAACATCTGGAAACACCATATATTTT,CASSITSGNTIYF
TRBJ1-5,.,.,TRBV19,TGTGCCAGTAGCACCTCCGGGACCCCATATAGCAATCAGCCCCAGCATTTT,CASSTSGTPYSNQPQHF
TRBJ1-5,.,.,TRBV29-1,TGCAGCGTTGCGGACGGCCTGGGGCAGCCCCAGCATTTT,CSVADGLGQPQHF